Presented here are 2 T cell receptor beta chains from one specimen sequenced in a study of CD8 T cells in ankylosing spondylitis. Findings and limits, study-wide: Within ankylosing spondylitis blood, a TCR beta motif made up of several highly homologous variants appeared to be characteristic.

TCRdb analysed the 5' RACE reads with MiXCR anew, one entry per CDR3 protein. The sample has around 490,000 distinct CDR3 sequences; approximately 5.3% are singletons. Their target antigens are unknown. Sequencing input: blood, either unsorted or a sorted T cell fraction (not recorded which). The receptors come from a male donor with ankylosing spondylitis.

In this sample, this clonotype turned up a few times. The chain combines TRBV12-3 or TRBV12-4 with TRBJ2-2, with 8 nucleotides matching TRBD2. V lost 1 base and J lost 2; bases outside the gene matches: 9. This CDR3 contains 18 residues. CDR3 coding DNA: TGTGCCAGCAGTTTAGGGGCGGGAGGATTCCTCAACACCGGGGAGCTGTTTTTT. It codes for CASSLGAGGFLNTGELFF.

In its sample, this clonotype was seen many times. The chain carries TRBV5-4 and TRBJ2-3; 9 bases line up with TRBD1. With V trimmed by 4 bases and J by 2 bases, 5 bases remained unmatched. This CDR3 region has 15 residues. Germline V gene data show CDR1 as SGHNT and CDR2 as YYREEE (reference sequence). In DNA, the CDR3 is TGTGCCAGCAGCCTTACAGGGGGCCTCACAGATACGCAGTATTTT. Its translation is CASSLTGGLTDTQYF. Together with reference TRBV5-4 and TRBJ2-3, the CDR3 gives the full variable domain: ETGVTQSPTHLIKTRGQQVTLRCSSQSGHNTVSWYQQALGQGPQFIFQYYREEENGRGNFPPRFSGLQFPNYSSELNVNALELDDSALYLCASSLTGGLTDTQYFGPGTRLTVL.